Listed here is a single T cell receptor (beta chain). This clone showed up many times. No cognate antigen has been identified for it. Base-call qualities are not available, and no considerably larger clone is one nucleotide away. The data stem from a study of cytotoxic CD8 clonotypes in ibrutinib-treated CLL listed by TCRdb under 2021. Notes on the research overall: In this cohort, about 16 patients were treatment-naive and about ten were relapsed/refractory, while around 17 had unmutated IGHV. Of the 86 participants in the trial, 25 to 30 had longitudinal samples available. Responses were partial in some 24 patients and complete in 2; after median around 68 months follow-up, around 14 stayed in remission and some twelve progressed. Cryopreserved peripheral blood mononuclear cells were obtained before treatment, at response, and at either sustained remission or disease progression. Every sample from remission and from progressive disease was obtained while the patients were still on ibrutinib. Samples averaged approximately 260,000 productive templates and 94,082 productive rearrangements. Samples at response were collected after a median of about 12 months of treatment, with a range of roughly 6 to 40 months.

A MiSeq instrument was used for deep resolution sequencing, which targeted depths ranging from 1 in 1 million up to 1 in 200,000 T cells, with coverage averaging 10x for each clonotype. The immunoSEQ hsTCRB Kit was used to generate TCR beta libraries. As for the original processing: Data were analyzed with ImmunoSEQ Data Assistant and ImmunoSEQ Analyzer, with V, D and J genes assigned per IMGT definitions. Clonality, which ranges from 0 to 1, was calculated by subtracting the normalized Shannon entropy of productive rearrangement frequencies from one. Only overrepresented clonotypes making up at least 0.05% of each patient's repertoire were included in the public clonotype analysis. Roughly 12 age-matched healthy donor repertoires from immuneACCESS were used as controls for clonality. What TCRdb holds here is the immuneACCESS table cut down to in-frame rearrangements. Part of the clones is not present; checked against another copy, under half of the missing clones reflect an unresolved V gene, and the others are unexplained. V, J and clone size derive from that table, while D and trimming were established from the DNA sequence. The sample data list more than 200,000 clones, and roughly three quarters of these were observed just once. The ten largest make up approximately 6.3% of the sample.

For CDR1 and CDR2, the germline V gene lists MDHEN and SYDVKM. V sheds 2 bases and J sheds 3 bases, leaving 8 bases between their ends. Reading from cysteine to phenylalanine, the CDR3 counts 13 amino acids. The only DNA kept is the CDR3, 39 bases in frame from the first base. Findings and caveats that apply to the study as a whole: Clonality increased at ibrutinib response, stayed stable in sustained remission, and fell back toward baseline at progression. Public clonotypes were rare and either shrank or stayed stable during treatment, and the rise in clonality at ibrutinib response reflected expansion of private clonotypes. Baseline clonality was found to be higher than that of age-matched healthy donors and was strongly correlated with circulating CD8+ T-cell counts. Sampling times were not matched between sustained-remission and progressing patients, and lymph node repertoires were not studied.

Explained via the paper, the time point label denotes: about twelve months on ibrutinib. For TCR beta library preparation, approximately 2 micrograms of genomic DNA was extracted from cryopreserved PBMCs. High-throughput TCR beta sequencing was performed on longitudinal blood samples from CLL patients receiving ibrutinib monotherapy. Patients were enrolled in a phase 2 open-label single-center ibrutinib monotherapy trial. The chain is assembled from TRBV28 and TRBJ2-7; a weak D assignment points to TRBD1 (5 bases agree). The origin of this receptor is a human donor with chronic lymphocytic leukemia. Sequenced here: PBMCs, sampled after 12 months of ibrutinib treatment. This receptor carries the CDR3 CASSLIQGYEQYF. In nucleotides, the sequence is TGTGCCAGCAGTTTAATTCAGGGCTACGAGCAGTACTTC.